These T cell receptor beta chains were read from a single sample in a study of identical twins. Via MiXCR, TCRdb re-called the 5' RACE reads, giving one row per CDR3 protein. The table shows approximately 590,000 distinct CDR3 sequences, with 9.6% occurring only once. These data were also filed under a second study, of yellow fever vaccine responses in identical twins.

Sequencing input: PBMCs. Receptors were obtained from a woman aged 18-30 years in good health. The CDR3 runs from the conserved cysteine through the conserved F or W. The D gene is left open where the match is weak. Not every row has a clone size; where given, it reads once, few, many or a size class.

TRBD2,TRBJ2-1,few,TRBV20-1,TGCAGTGCTGCCCGGGGACTAGCAGCCTCGGGGGAGCAGTTCTTC,CSAARGLAASGEQFF
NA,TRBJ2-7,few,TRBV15,TGTGCCACCAGCAGAGTGACCCGACCCTTCGAGCAGTACTTC,CATSRVTRPFEQYF
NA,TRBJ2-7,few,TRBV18,TGTGCCAGCTCACCCACCGGGGGACAACCTTACGAGCAGTACTTC,CASSPTGGQPYEQYF
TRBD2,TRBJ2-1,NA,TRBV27,TGTGCCAGCAGTATAGCGGGAGTGCAGTTCTTC,CASSIAGVQFF
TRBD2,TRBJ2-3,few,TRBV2,TGTGCCAGCCCGTTTATAGCGGGGGGGCCAGATACGCAGTATTTT,CASPFIAGGPDTQYF
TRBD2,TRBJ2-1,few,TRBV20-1,TGCAGTGCTAGACTAGCGGGGGGTTCCACATACAATGAGCAGTTCTTC,CSARLAGGSTYNEQFF
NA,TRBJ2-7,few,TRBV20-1,TGCAGCGGAGCTGGACACCTCTCCTACGAGCAGTACTTC,CSGAGHLSYEQYF
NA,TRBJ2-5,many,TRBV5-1,TGCGCCAGCCGGGCGGAACTCCAAGAGACCCAGTACTTC,CASRAELQETQYF
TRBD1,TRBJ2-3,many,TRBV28,TGTGCCAGCAGTCTGGGACAGGGTAGCACAGATACGCAGTATTTT,CASSLGQGSTDTQYF
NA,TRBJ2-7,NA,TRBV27,TGTGCCAGCAGTTTATCAACCCTTGTCCAGGGGACCTACGAGCAGTACTTC,CASSLSTLVQGTYEQYF
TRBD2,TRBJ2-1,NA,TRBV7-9,TGTGCCAGCAGCGCAAACGGGGGGTTTGTCGATGAGCAGTTCTTC,CASSANGGFVDEQFF
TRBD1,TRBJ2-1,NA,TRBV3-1,TGTGCCAGCAGCCCGACACAGGGGGCTGCCTACAATGAGCAGTTCTTC,CASSPTQGAAYNEQFF
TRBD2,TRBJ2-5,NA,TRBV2,TGTGCCAGCAGGAGGGAAATAGCGGGAGTAAAAGAGACCCAGTACTTC,CASRREIAGVKETQYF
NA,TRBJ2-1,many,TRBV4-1,TGCGCCAGCAGCCAAGAGGGTTACCCGAGCTCCTACAATGAGCAGTTCTTC,CASSQEGYPSSYNEQFF
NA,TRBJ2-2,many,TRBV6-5,TGTGCCAGCAGGTTACAGATAAACACCGGGGAGCTGTTTTTT,CASRLQINTGELFF
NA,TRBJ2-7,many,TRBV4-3,TGCGCCAGCAGCCAAGAGCTGGGAAGCTCCTACGAGCAGTACTTC,CASSQELGSSYEQYF
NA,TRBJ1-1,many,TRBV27,TGTGCCAGCAGTTTTAGCGCTGGGAACACTGAAGCTTTCTTT,CASSFSAGNTEAFF
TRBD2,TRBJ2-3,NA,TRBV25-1,TGTGCCAGCAGTGAATATAGCGGGGGGGGCCGATCTGCAGATACGCAGTATTTT,CASSEYSGGGRSADTQYF
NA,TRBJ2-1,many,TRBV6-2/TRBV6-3,TGTGCCAGCAGAACGGGACTTTCCCACTGGAGGGAGCAGTTCTTC,CASRTGLSHWREQFF
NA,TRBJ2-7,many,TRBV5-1,TGCGCCAGCAGCTCTCAGACAGCATACGAGCAGTACTTC,CASSSQTAYEQYF
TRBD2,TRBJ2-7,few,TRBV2,TGTGCCAGCATCGTAGCGGGCCTCTACGAGCAGTACTTC,CASIVAGLYEQYF
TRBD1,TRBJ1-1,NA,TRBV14,TGTGCCAGCAGCCAACCGGGACAGGAGAACACTGAAGCTTTCTTT,CASSQPGQENTEAFF
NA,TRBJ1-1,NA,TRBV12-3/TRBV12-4,TGTGCCAGCAGTTTTTTATACGGGAAATTTGAAGCTTTCTTT,CASSFLYGKFEAFF
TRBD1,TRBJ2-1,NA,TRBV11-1,TGTGCCAGCAGGGAAGGGACAGGGAGCAATGAGCAGTTCTTC,CASREGTGSNEQFF
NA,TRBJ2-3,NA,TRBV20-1,TGCAGTGCTGCTGTTCTGAGAGCGACAGATACGCAGTATTTT,CSAAVLRATDTQYF
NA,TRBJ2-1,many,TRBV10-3,TGTGCCATCAGTTTTGGGAATGCGGGGTCCTACAATGAGCAGTTCTTC,CAISFGNAGSYNEQFF
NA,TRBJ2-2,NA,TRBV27,TGTGCCAGCACCCTGGGGATGTTCAACACCGGGGAGCTGTTTTTT,CASTLGMFNTGELFF
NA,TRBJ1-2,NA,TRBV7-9,TGTGCCAGCAGCTTGGGGGTCGGGGGGGACTATGGCTACACCTTC,CASSLGVGGDYGYTF
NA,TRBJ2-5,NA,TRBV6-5,TGTGCCAGCAGTTACTCCCAGATACAAGAGACCCAGTACTTC,CASSYSQIQETQYF
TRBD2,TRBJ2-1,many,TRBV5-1,TGCGCCAGCAGCCACGGTGGCACTAGCGCAACTTGGGAGCAGTTCTTC,CASSHGGTSATWEQFF
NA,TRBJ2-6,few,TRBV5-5,TGTGCCAGCACCGACGGGACGCCCAGGTTGGCCAACGTCCTGACTTTC,CASTDGTPRLANVLTF
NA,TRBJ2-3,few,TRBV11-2,TGTGCCAGCAGCCCGAGTCGGGGCCGCGCAGATACGCAGTATTTT,CASSPSRGRADTQYF
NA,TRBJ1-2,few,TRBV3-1,TGTGCCAGCAGCCTAGGTCGGACCGGTTATTATGGCTACACCTTC,CASSLGRTGYYGYTF
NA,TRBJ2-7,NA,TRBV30,TGTGCCTGGGGACACTACGAGCAGTACTTC,CAWGHYEQYF
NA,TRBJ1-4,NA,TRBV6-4,TGTGCCAGCACCAGAGAACAGGGACCGATAAATGAAAAACTGTTTTTT,CASTREQGPINEKLFF
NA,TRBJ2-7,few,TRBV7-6,TGTGCCAGCAGCCTAGGGACGGGGGAGGAGCAGTACTTC,CASSLGTGEEQYF
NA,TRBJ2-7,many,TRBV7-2,TGTGCCAGCAGCTTTACCCACGAGCAGTACTTC,CASSFTHEQYF
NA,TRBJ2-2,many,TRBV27,TGTGCCAGTTGCCCCCGGATGGAGAACACCGGGGAGCTGTTTTTT,CASCPRMENTGELFF
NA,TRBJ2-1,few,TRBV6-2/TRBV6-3,TGTGCCAGCAGTGCGGTGATAGCGAGCAACAATGAGCAGTTCTTC,CASSAVIASNNEQFF
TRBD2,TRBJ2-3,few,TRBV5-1,TGCGCCAGCAGCTTGGACAGCGGGAGGGCCCCAGATACGCAGTATTTT,CASSLDSGRAPDTQYF
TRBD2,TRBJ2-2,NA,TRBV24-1,TGTGCCACCAGTGATTTAAGGCGACCCGGGACTAGCGGGGTAACTACCGGGGAGCTGTTTTTT,CATSDLRRPGTSGVTTGELFF
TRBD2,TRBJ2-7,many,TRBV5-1,TGCGCCAGCAGTCTGTCGACTAGCCGCCTCGAGCAGTACTTC,CASSLSTSRLEQYF
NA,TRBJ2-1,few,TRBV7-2,TGTGCCAGCCTTCATCCAAACAATGAGCAGTTCTTC,CASLHPNNEQFF
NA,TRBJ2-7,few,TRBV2,TGTGCCAGCAGTGAACCACAGGGCATGAGCTACGAGCAGTACTTC,CASSEPQGMSYEQYF
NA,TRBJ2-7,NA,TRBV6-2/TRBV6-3,TGTGCCAGCGGAAGGCCCGGGATCCCCTACGAGCAGTACTTC,CASGRPGIPYEQYF
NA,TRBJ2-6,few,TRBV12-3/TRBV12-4,TGTGCCATCAGTTTAAGCCCCCCAGGGAATCTGCTCGGGGCCAACGTCCTGACTTTC,CAISLSPPGNLLGANVLTF
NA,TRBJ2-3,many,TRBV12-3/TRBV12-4,TGTGCCAGCAGTTTTGGGGCCCCAGATACGCAGTATTTT,CASSFGAPDTQYF
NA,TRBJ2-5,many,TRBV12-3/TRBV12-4,TGTGCCAGCAGTTGGGGGGAGGACCCGAAGGAGACCCAGTACTTC,CASSWGEDPKETQYF
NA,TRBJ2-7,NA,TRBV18,TGTGCCAGCTCACCCCAGGGGCTAAGCAACGAGCAGTACTTC,CASSPQGLSNEQYF
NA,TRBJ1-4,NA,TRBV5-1,TGCGCCAGCAGCTTGGCAGGAACTAATGAAAAACTGTTTTTT,CASSLAGTNEKLFF
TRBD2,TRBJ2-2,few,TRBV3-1,TGTGCCAGCAGCCAAGCGAAAACTAGCGGGAGTCTTCTTGAACCTAAAACCGGGGAGCTGTTTTTT,CASSQAKTSGSLLEPKTGELFF
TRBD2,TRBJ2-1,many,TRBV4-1,TGCGCCAGCAGCCAGATGGGCCCACTAGCGGGAGGGCTTAGTAGGGACAATGAGCAGTTCTTC,CASSQMGPLAGGLSRDNEQFF
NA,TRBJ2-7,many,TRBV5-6,TGTGCCAGCAGCTACCGACAGACCTACGAGCAGTACTTC,CASSYRQTYEQYF